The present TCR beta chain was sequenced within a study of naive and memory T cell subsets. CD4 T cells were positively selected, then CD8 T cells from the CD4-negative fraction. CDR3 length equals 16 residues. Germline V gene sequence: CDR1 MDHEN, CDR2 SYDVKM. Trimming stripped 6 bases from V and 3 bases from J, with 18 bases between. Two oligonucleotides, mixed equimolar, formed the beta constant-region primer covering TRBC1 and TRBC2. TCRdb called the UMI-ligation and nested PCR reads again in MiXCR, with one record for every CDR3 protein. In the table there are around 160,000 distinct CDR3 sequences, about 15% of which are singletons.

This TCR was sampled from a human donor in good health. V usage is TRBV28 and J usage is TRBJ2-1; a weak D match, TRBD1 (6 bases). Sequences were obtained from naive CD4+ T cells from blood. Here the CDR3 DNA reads TGTGCCAGCAGGACCGGTGGGGAAGGGGGCTACAATGAGCAGTTCTTC. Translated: CASRTGGEGGYNEQFF.